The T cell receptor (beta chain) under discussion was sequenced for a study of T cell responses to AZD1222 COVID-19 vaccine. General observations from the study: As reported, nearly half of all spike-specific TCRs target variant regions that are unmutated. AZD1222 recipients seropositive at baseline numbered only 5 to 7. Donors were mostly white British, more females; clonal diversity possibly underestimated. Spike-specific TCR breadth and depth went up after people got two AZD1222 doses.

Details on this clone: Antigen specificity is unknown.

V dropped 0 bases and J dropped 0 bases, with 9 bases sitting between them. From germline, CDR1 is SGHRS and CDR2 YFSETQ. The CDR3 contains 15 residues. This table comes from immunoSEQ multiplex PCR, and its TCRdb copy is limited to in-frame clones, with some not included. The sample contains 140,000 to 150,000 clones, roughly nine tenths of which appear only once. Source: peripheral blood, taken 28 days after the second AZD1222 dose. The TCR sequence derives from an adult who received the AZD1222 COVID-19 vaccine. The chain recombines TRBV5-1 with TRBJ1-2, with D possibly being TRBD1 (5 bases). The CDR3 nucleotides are TGCGCCAGCAGCTTGGGGGGACGGACTAACTATGGCTACACCTTC. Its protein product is CASSLGGRTNYGYTF.